Below, 26 T cell receptor beta chains from the same sample are listed, as sequenced in a study of shared clonotypes between healthy human individuals. The table came from immunoSEQ multiplex PCR; TCRdb's copy has only in-frame clones and leaves some out. There are some 900,000 clones in the sample; less than 85% occur only once, and about 1.5% lies in the top ten. The sample comprised memory CD4+ T cells sorted from blood. The subset denotes: CD45RA-negative fraction. The receptors shown here come from a man aged 18 to 29 in good health.

The sample holds many counts of this clone. This chain uses TRBV9 with TRBJ1-3; no definite D call. The CDR3 spans 15 residues. CDR1 SGDLS and CDR2 YYNGEE come from the germline V gene. Trimming pared 3 bases from V and 0 bases from J, leaving 10 bases between. This chain's CDR3 is CASSADWGSGNTIYF. In DNA, the CDR3 is TGTGCCAGCAGCGCTGACTGGGGCTCTGGAAACACCATATATTTT.

In DNA, the CDR3 is TGTGCCAGCTCACTGACAGGGGGCGACACTGAAGCTTTCTTT. It yields the protein CASSLTGGDTEAFF. This chain joins TRBV18 and TRBJ1-1, with 10 nucleotides matching TRBD1. CDR3 size: 14 residues. Germline V lookup: CDR1 KGHSH, CDR2 LQKENI. The ends lost 4 bases at V and 3 bases at J; junction bases unmatched: 2.

The chain uses TRBV7-9 and TRBJ1-4, with D uncertain. The CDR3 loop spans 13 amino acids. V lost 10 bases, J lost 0 bases, and 9 bases lay in between. The V gene's germline CDR1 is SEHNR and CDR2 FQNEAQ (reference sequence). In DNA, the CDR3 is TGTGCCATCGGAGGCCCAACTAATGAAAAACTGTTTTTT. This gives the protein CAIGGPTNEKLFF.

The CDR3 DNA sequence: TGTGCCAGCAGCCCGTGGAGTCTGGGCACTGAAGCTTTCTTT. Protein product: CASSPWSLGTEAFF. The chain combines TRBV14 with TRBJ1-1; D not resolved. The CDR3 has 14 amino acids. V shed 4 bases and J shed 4 bases, with 13 bases lying between them. Germline CDR1 and CDR2: SGHDN and FVKESK.

This clone was detected only once. The chain is built from TRBV27 and TRBJ1-3; maybe TRBD1 (5 bases). The V and J ends lost 2 bases and 0 bases respectively, with 14 bases between them. This CDR3 comprises 17 residues. Germline V gives CDR1 MNHEY, CDR2 SMNVEV (reference sequence). CDR3 amino acids: CASSLKLPGTSGNTIYF. The CDR3, as DNA: TGTGCCAGCAGTTTAAAGCTCCCAGGGACCTCTGGAAACACCATATATTTT.

The rearrangement uses TRBV7-2 and TRBJ1-6, with TRBD1 identical over 7 bases. Trimming cost V 6 bases and J 3 bases; bases outside gene matches: 8. Germline V gene lookup returns CDR1 SGHTA and CDR2 FQGNSA. This CDR3 spans 16 amino acids. The CDR3 loop is CASSWTGTVYNSPLHF. The CDR3 nucleotides read TGTGCCAGCAGTTGGACCGGGACAGTCTATAATTCACCCCTCCACTTT.

The rearrangement joins TRBV19 to TRBJ1-5, with TRBD1 matching 12 bases. The germline gives CDR1 LNHDA, CDR2 SQIVND (reference sequence). J gave up 6 bases and V 6 bases, and 3 bases lay outside the gene matches. The CDR3 is made up of 14 amino acids. The CDR3 coding sequence is TGTGCCAGTAGAGGGACAGGGGGCGGTCAGCCCCAGCATTTT. Its protein is CASRGTGGGQPQHF.

The J gene is TRBJ1-5, the V gene TRBV6-4; 9 positions agree with TRBD1. Germline assignment: CDR1 MRHNA and CDR2 SNTAGT. The CDR3 has 17 residues. J was trimmed by 1 base and V by 6 bases; bases with no gene match: 10. CDR3 amino acids: CASRTVTGGRSNQPQHF. The CDR3 DNA sequence: TGTGCCAGCAGGACCGTAACAGGGGGCAGGAGCAATCAGCCCCAGCATTTT.

This clone has only a few counts. The chain combines TRBV10-1 with TRBJ1-2; D possibly corresponds to TRBD1 (6 bases). The V end was cut by 1 base, the J end by 3 bases, with 6 bases between. In germline, CDR1 is WNHNN, CDR2 SYGVQD (reference sequence). The CDR3 runs to 13 residues. The CDR3 is CASSEYRDYGYTF. In DNA, the CDR3 is TGCGCCAGCAGTGAGTACAGGGACTATGGCTACACCTTC.

This chain uses TRBV6-1 with TRBJ2-5; tentatively, D is TRBD1 or TRBD2 (5 bases each). Germline CDR1 MNHNS, CDR2 SASEGT. Trimming left V 4 bases short and J 4 bases short, with 13 bases between. The CDR3 is 14 amino acids. The CDR3 spells CASSADGAGETQYF. As DNA, the CDR3 is TGTGCCAGCAGTGCTGACGGGGCCGGAGAGACCCAGTACTTC.

V gene TRBV5-1 combines with J gene TRBJ2-1; 12 bases line up with TRBD2. This CDR3 spans 15 amino acids. V trimming: 4 bases; J trimming: 9 bases; junction bases outside the gene matches: 8. Germline V CDR1 and CDR2: SGHRS, YFSETQ. For the CDR3, the DNA is TGCGCCAGCAGCATTGGACTAGCGGGACCCAGTGAGCAGTTCTTC. Translation: CASSIGLAGPSEQFF.

This chain uses TRBV27 with TRBJ1-5; D remains ambiguous. V was clipped by 9 bases and J by 16 bases, with 13 bases between them. This CDR3 has 9 residues. Germline CDR1 is MNHEY and CDR2 is SMNVEV (reference sequence). The CDR3 reads CASKAGSHF. The CDR3 DNA follows: TGTGCCAGTAAGGCGGGAAGTCATTTT.

In its sample, this clone was seen a few times. The chain links TRBV2 to TRBJ1-2; no clear D. This CDR3 contains 14 residues. Per the germline V gene, CDR1 is SNHLY and CDR2 is FYNNEI. V lost 3 bases and J 4 bases, leaving 12 bases between the germline ends. The CDR3 sequence is CASSDPGSLYGYTF. The CDR3 DNA sequence: TGTGCCAGCAGTGATCCCGGTTCCCTCTATGGCTACACCTTC.

This clone was seen a handful of times. The chain uses TRBV6-6 and TRBJ2-7, with D possibly TRBD2 on 6 matching bases. CDR3 length: 13 residues. Germline V gene data show CDR1 as MNHNY and CDR2 as SVGAGI (reference sequence). The V and J ends lost 11 bases and 4 bases respectively, with 18 bases between them. In DNA form, the CDR3 reads TGTGCCCATCGCGGGGAACTAGAATACGAGCAGTACTTC. Translation: CAHRGELEYEQYF.

The chain joins TRBV9 to TRBJ1-1, with D possibly being TRBD1 (5 bases). The ends were cut back, 3 bases at V and 4 bases at J, with 19 bases in the middle. The CDR3 loop spans 16 amino acids. The germline V gene encodes CDR1 SGDLS and CDR2 YYNGEE. CDR3 loop: CASSDLFGGLSTEAFF. DNA of the CDR3: TGTGCCAGCAGCGACCTTTTTGGGGGTTTGAGCACTGAAGCTTTCTTT.

V and J are TRBV27 and TRBJ1-6, with a tentative D call TRBD1 (5 bases). Germline assignment: CDR1 MNHEY and CDR2 SMNVEV (reference sequence). The CDR3 totals 16 residues. With 4 bases removed from V and 6 bases from J, the gap between germline ends came to 16 bases. The CDR3 bases are TGTGCCAGCAGTTCGAAAATCCGGGGGACTAATTCACCCCTCCACTTT. Amino acid sequence: CASSSKIRGTNSPLHF.

The V gene is TRBV25-1, the J gene TRBJ2-1; D call uncertain. CDR1 and CDR2 from the germline V gene are MGHDK and SYGVNS. The CDR3 runs 14 residues. V lost 0 bases and J lost 10, with 13 bases in between. For the CDR3, the DNA is TGTGCCAGCAGTGAATACAGTCTACAGAACGAGCAGTTCTTC. Translation: CASSEYSLQNEQFF.

J is TRBJ2-5 and V is TRBV2; TRBD2 matches 7 bases. Germline V gene sequence: CDR1 SNHLY, CDR2 FYNNEI. The V segment lost 3 bases and the J segment 1 base; nucleotides outside the gene matches: 5. The CDR3 loop spans 15 amino acids. The CDR3 protein is CASSDGGGVQETQYF. The CDR3 coding sequence is TGTGCCAGCAGTGATGGGGGAGGGGTCCAAGAGACCCAGTACTTC. Full variable domain (rest looked up from reference TRBV2 and TRBJ2-5): EPEVTQTPSHQVTQMGQEVILRCVPISNHLYFYWYRQILGQKVEFLVSFYNNEISEKSEIFDDQFSVERPDGSNFTLKIRSTKLEDSAMYFCASSDGGGVQETQYFGPGTRLLVL.

This sequence joins TRBV7-2 and TRBJ2-2; weak D call: TRBD2 (5 bases). Germline values: CDR1 SGHTA, CDR2 FQGNSA. This CDR3 is built from 16 residues. Trimming took off 10 bases at V and 0 bases at J, with 18 bases between the two ends. The CDR3 nucleotides are TGTGCCACCCAGCTTACTAGTACCGCGAACACCGGGGAGCTGTTTTTT. This sequence encodes CATQLTSTANTGELFF.

This clone was seen a few times. The CDR3 region has the DNA TGTGCCAGCAGCGCCAGCGGGCGCGGGCAGTACTTC. Translated, it gives CASSASGRGQYF. The chain links TRBV7-9 to TRBJ2-7, with D possibly TRBD2 on 6 matching bases. Germline V gives CDR1 SEHNR, CDR2 FQNEAQ (reference sequence). The CDR3 extends over 12 amino acids. V was cut by 5 bases and J by 9 bases, with 14 bases left in between. Filled out from reference TRBV7-9 and TRBJ2-7, the complete variable domain reads DTGVSQNPRHKITKRGQNVTFRCDPISEHNRLYWYRQTLGQGPEFLTYFQNEAQLEKSRLLSDRFSAERPKGSFSTLEIQRTEQGDSAMYLCASSASGRGQYFGPGTRLTVT.

This chain connects TRBV19 to TRBJ1-6; tentative D call: TRBD1 (5 bases). The CDR3 sequence is 19 residues long. The germline V gene encodes CDR1 LNHDA and CDR2 SQIVND (reference sequence). Trimming left V 4 bases short and J 0 bases short, with 19 bases between. Written as DNA, the CDR3 is TGTGCCAGTAGTACGGACTCCGGGACGGTGAGCTCCTATAATTCACCCCTCCACTTT. Translated, it gives CASSTDSGTVSSYNSPLHF.

This clone was seen only a few times. The chain couples TRBV6-1 to TRBJ2-5; 14 bases are a match to TRBD2. This CDR3 is 15 amino acids long. V lost 6 bases, J lost 4 bases, and 4 bases stayed unmatched. CDR1 is MNHNS, CDR2 SASEGT, per germline. The CDR3 sequence is CASRPGLAGAETQYF. CDR3 in DNA: TGTGCCAGCAGACCGGGACTAGCGGGAGCAGAGACCCAGTACTTC.

The rearrangement links TRBV6-1 to TRBJ2-6, with TRBD1 matching over 7 bases. V dropped 3 bases and J dropped 2; count of bases not matched to a gene: 10. The germline V gene encodes CDR1 MNHNS and CDR2 SASEGT. The CDR3 runs to 18 residues. CDR3 in DNA: TGTGCCAGCAGTGAGGGGACAGTCTTCTCCCCTGGGGCCAACGTCCTGACTTTC. Protein: CASSEGTVFSPGANVLTF.

The chain is built from TRBV19 and TRBJ1-1; no reliable D call. The CDR3 spans 11 residues. Germline assignment: CDR1 LNHDA and CDR2 SQIVND (reference sequence). Trimming took off 8 bases at V and 11 bases at J, with 15 bases between the two ends. For the CDR3, the DNA is TGTGCCAGTGGCCGGGAAATCGACGCTTTCTTT. This codes for CASGREIDAFF.

This clone was detected a few times. V usage is TRBV6-1 and J usage is TRBJ2-6; D ambiguous. Trimming cost V 4 bases and J 4 bases, with 8 bases left between them. The V gene's germline CDR1 is MNHNS and CDR2 SASEGT. CDR3 length: 14 residues. CDR3 sequence reads: CASSVSMGANVLTF. In nucleotides, the CDR3 is TGTGCCAGCAGTGTGAGTATGGGGGCCAACGTCCTGACTTTC.

This rearrangement joins TRBV10-3 to TRBJ1-2; 7 nucleotides align to TRBD1. The CDR3 covers 12 residues. Germline CDR1 reads ENHRY; CDR2 reads SYGVKD. V was pared by 10 bases and J by 4 bases, with 6 bases of the junction left unmatched. Here the CDR3 DNA reads TGTGCCACCGGACAGGAGCGCTATGGCTACACCTTC. It specifies CATGQERYGYTF.